A single sample is the source of the 30 T cell receptor beta chains below, sequenced in a study of blood T cell repertoires in COVID-19. Generated by immunoSEQ multiplex PCR, the TCRdb table keeps only in-frame clones and is missing some. The sample lists about 310,000 clones, 87% occurring once. Sequenced sample: peripheral blood. These receptors were taken from a man aged 45 to 65 with active or convalescent COVID-19.

The rearrangement links TRBV20-1 to TRBJ2-1; D may be TRBD1 (6 bases). Germline-derived CDR1 and CDR2 are DFQATT and SNEGSKA (reference sequence). The CDR3 has 16 residues. The V end lost 3 bases, the J end lost 7 bases, and 22 bases lay between the germline ends. This CDR3 is CSASPGAVSGVNEQFF. As DNA, the CDR3 is TGCAGTGCTAGTCCAGGGGCGGTCTCAGGGGTGAATGAGCAGTTCTTC.

The J gene is TRBJ2-7, the V gene TRBV12-3 or TRBV12-4; D gene unclear. CDR3 length equals 13 residues. V was clipped by 4 bases and J by 3 bases, with 10 bases between them. The CDR3: CASSSRGDYEQYF. The CDR3 nucleotides are TGTGCCAGCAGTTCACGCGGAGACTACGAGCAGTACTTC.

The V call is TRBV7-9, the J call TRBJ2-5; the D gene is possibly TRBD1 (6 bases). The CDR3 extends over 13 amino acids. CDR1 and CDR2 from the germline V gene are SEHNR and FQNEAQ (reference sequence). V lost 6 bases and J 3 bases, leaving 11 bases between the germline ends. This chain's CDR3 is CASRPSGEETQYF. The CDR3 DNA is TGTGCCAGCAGGCCATCAGGGGAAGAGACCCAGTACTTC.

The chain has TRBV28 and TRBJ1-2, with 8 bases matching TRBD1. J gave up 8 bases and V 7 bases, and 12 bases lay outside the gene matches. The CDR3 is 14 amino acids. Germline V gives CDR1 MDHEN, CDR2 SYDVKM. DNA for the CDR3: TGTGCCAGCATTGATGGACAGGGCGTCGGCGGCTACACCTTC. Its protein product is CASIDGQGVGGYTF.

The V gene is TRBV5-1, the J gene TRBJ2-5, with D maybe TRBD2 (6 bases). V was pared by 5 bases and J by 4 bases, with 15 bases between. The CDR3 spans 14 residues. Germline V CDR1 and CDR2: SGHRS, YFSETQ. The chain's CDR3 is CASREKGGRETQYF. The CDR3 nucleotides read TGCGCCAGCAGGGAAAAGGGAGGACGAGAGACCCAGTACTTC.

The chain joins TRBV19 to TRBJ2-1; 7 bases agree with TRBD2. This CDR3 comprises 15 residues. V shed 4 bases, J shed 5 bases, and the junction held 8 bases outside the gene matches. Germline CDR1 is LNHDA and CDR2 is SQIVND (reference sequence). CDR3 DNA sequence: TGTGCCAGTAGTACTAGCGGCCGAGAGGACAATGAGCAGTTCTTC. Residues: CASSTSGREDNEQFF.

The gene calls are TRBV7-9 and TRBJ1-2, with 8 positions matching TRBD1. The germline CDR1 and CDR2 sequences are SEHNR and FQNEAQ (reference sequence). V was pared by 1 base and J by 4 bases, with 5 bases of the junction left unmatched. The CDR3 contains 15 residues. In DNA, the CDR3 is TGTGCCAGCAGCTTAGGAGGACAGGGCCTCTATGGCTACACCTTC. Its protein product is CASSLGGQGLYGYTF.

This chain joins TRBV6-6 and TRBJ1-2; 8 nucleotides line up with TRBD1. The V segment lost 4 bases and the J segment 3 bases; nucleotides outside the gene matches: 4. Germline V lookup: CDR1 MNHNY, CDR2 SVGAGI (reference sequence). The CDR3 has 14 amino acids. DNA for the CDR3: TGTGCCAGCAGTTCATCGACAGGGGACTATGGCTACACCTTC. It encodes CASSSSTGDYGYTF.

The gene calls are TRBV3-1 (or the pseudogene TRBV3-2) and TRBJ1-1; 7 bases map to TRBD1. The junction had 6 bases not matched to a gene; V was cut back by 6 bases and J by 5 bases. CDR1 is LGHDT, CDR2 YNNKEL, per germline (reference sequence). This CDR3 spans 13 amino acids. The CDR3 nucleotides are TGTGCCAGCAGTCACAACAGGGGAACTGAAGCTTTCTTT. Protein sequence: CASSHNRGTEAFF.

The genes are TRBV5-6 and TRBJ1-5; tentative D call: TRBD1 (5 bases). CDR1 is SGHDT and CDR2 is YYEEEE in the germline V gene. The CDR3 is 13 residues long. Trimming took off 3 bases at V and 3 bases at J, with 7 bases between the two ends. This CDR3 is CASSYGHNQPQHF. CDR3 DNA: TGTGCCAGCAGCTACGGACACAATCAGCCCCAGCATTTT.

The V and J genes are TRBV6-5 and TRBJ1-5, with D perhaps TRBD1 (6 bases). The CDR3 runs 15 residues. The germline V gene encodes CDR1 MNHEY and CDR2 SVGAGI. V was cut by 7 bases and J by 2 bases, with 15 bases left in between. The CDR3 nucleotides read TGTGCCAGCACCCCTTTCCCAGGGGGCAATCAGCCCCAGCATTTT. This encodes CASTPFPGGNQPQHF.

This chain connects TRBV11-2 to TRBJ2-5; 8 bases fit TRBD1. V lost 5 bases to trimming and J lost 1 base; unmatched junction nucleotides: 15. Germline V gene sequence: CDR1 SGHAT, CDR2 FQNNGV. CDR3 length: 18 amino acids. CDR3 in DNA: TGTGCCAGCAGCGGGCCCCCCTATCCTGGACAGGGCCAAGAGACCCAGTACTTC. The encoded protein is CASSGPPYPGQGQETQYF.

The chain uses TRBV19 and TRBJ2-2; no clear D gene. The germline V gene has CDR1 LNHDA and CDR2 SQIVND (reference sequence). CDR3 length: 14 amino acids. Between the trimmed V and J ends, which lost 3 bases and 4 bases, there was a span of 9 bases. CDR3 bases: TGTGCCAGTAGTATCTGGGCTTCCACCGGGGAGCTGTTTTTT. Its translation is CASSIWASTGELFF.

This clone was seen only once. The genes are TRBV28 and TRBJ2-3; TRBD1 matches 10 bases. This CDR3 is built from 16 residues. The V gene's germline CDR1 is MDHEN and CDR2 SYDVKM. J gave up 4 bases and V 6 bases, and 10 bases lay outside the gene matches. The CDR3 DNA is TGTGCCAGCAGGTCTCGACAGGGGGCTCTCGCAGATACGCAGTATTTT. The encoded protein is CASRSRQGALADTQYF.

The chain is built from TRBV5-1 and TRBJ2-5, with 8 bases that match TRBD1. This CDR3 is built from 14 residues. Per the germline V gene, CDR1 is SGHRS and CDR2 is YFSETQ. Unmatched junction bases numbered 3, after V lost 3 bases and J lost 2 bases. Here the CDR3 reads CASSSGQGQETQYF. CDR3 bases: TGCGCCAGCAGCTCCGGACAGGGTCAAGAGACCCAGTACTTC.

A remark on this clone: Distinct nucleotide sequences in the sample also encode this CDR3. The chain employs TRBV9 and TRBJ1-3; D unresolved. The CDR3 sequence is 12 residues long. Trimming took 0 bases from V and 4 from J, leaving 2 bases between them. Germline V lookup: CDR1 SGDLS, CDR2 YYNGEE. The CDR3 here is CASSVAGNTIYF. The CDR3 DNA reads as TGTGCCAGCAGCGTAGCAGGAAACACCATATATTTT.

This clone was recorded a few times. The chain carries TRBV7-2 and TRBJ1-5; D is possibly TRBD1 (5 bases). The CDR3 totals 15 residues. Per germline, CDR1 SGHTA and CDR2 FQGNSA. The V end lost 3 bases, the J end lost 7 bases, and 16 bases lay between the germline ends. CDR3 region: CASSLGGEGFQPQHF. The DNA for the CDR3 is TGTGCCAGCAGCTTGGGCGGGGAGGGGTTCCAGCCCCAGCATTTT.

This clone was seen just once. The chain has TRBV2 and TRBJ1-3; D is unresolved. This CDR3 has 15 amino acids. V lost 2 bases to trimming and J lost 0 bases, with 8 bases between them. Germline V CDR1 and CDR2: SNHLY, FYNNEI. CDR3 loop: CASSEQVYSGNTIYF. The CDR3 DNA sequence: TGTGCCAGCAGTGAACAGGTCTACTCTGGAAACACCATATATTTT.

The J gene is TRBJ2-3, the V gene TRBV19; TRBD2 matches 8 bases. J lost 6 bases, V lost 8 bases, and 7 bases had no gene match. This CDR3 comprises 13 residues. Looked up from germline, CDR1 is LNHDA and CDR2 is SQIVND (reference sequence). The CDR3 coding sequence is TGTGCCAGTGAGGGGGTAGCGGGGGATACGCAGTATTTT. Residues: CASEGVAGDTQYF. Drawing the rest from reference TRBV19 and TRBJ2-3, the complete variable domain is DGGITQSPKYLFRKEGQNVTLSCEQNLNHDAMYWYRQDPGQGLRLIYYSQIVNDFQKGDIAEGYSVSREKKESFPLTVTSAQKNPTAFYLCASEGVAGDTQYFGPGTRLTVL.

This chain links TRBV5-1 with TRBJ2-2; unclear D gene. CDR3 size: 13 residues. Trimming left V 3 bases short and J 5 bases short, with 8 bases between. From germline, CDR1 is SGHRS and CDR2 YFSETQ. The CDR3, as DNA: TGCGCCAGCAGCTCGACACCAACCGGGGAGCTGTTTTTT. The encoded protein is CASSSTPTGELFF. The full variable domain, rest sourced from reference TRBV5-1 and TRBJ2-2, is KAGVTQTPRYLIKTRGQQVTLSCSPISGHRSVSWYQQTPGQGLQFLFEYFSETQRNKGNFPGRFSGRQFSNSRSEMNVSTLELGDSALYLCASSSTPTGELFFGEGSRLTVL.

V gene TRBV7-2 combines with J gene TRBJ1-1; tentatively, D is TRBD1 (5 bases). The CDR3 runs 15 residues. From germline, CDR1 is SGHTA and CDR2 FQGNSA. V was trimmed by 2 bases and J by 5 bases, leaving 15 bases between them. The CDR3 DNA follows: TGTGCCAGCAGCTTATCGGGGGGAGTTGAAACTGAAGCTTTCTTT. Protein product: CASSLSGGVETEAFF.

The gene calls are TRBV14 and TRBJ2-2, with D uncertain. The V gene lost 1 base and the J gene lost 1 base, with 7 bases spanning the gap. The CDR3 is made up of 15 amino acids. CDR1 is SGHDN and CDR2 is FVKESK in the germline V gene. This CDR3 reads CASSQGRGNTGELFF. The CDR3 DNA reads as TGTGCCAGCAGCCAAGGCCGAGGGAACACCGGGGAGCTGTTTTTT.

The chain recombines TRBV29-1 with TRBJ2-5; D remains unclear. The germline V gene has CDR1 SQVTM and CDR2 ANQGSEA. This CDR3 comprises 12 residues. Trimming stripped 3 bases from V and 5 bases from J, with 10 bases between. CDR3 in amino acids: CSVDSGGETQYF. In DNA form, the CDR3 reads TGCAGCGTTGACTCGGGTGGGGAGACCCAGTACTTC.

The chain is built from TRBV7-9 and TRBJ1-2; D not certain. The germline V and J ends were trimmed by 4 bases and 4 bases, with 16 bases remaining between them. Germline-derived CDR1 and CDR2 are SEHNR and FQNEAQ (reference sequence). The CDR3 runs 15 residues. CDR3 protein: CASSSSGGPGYGYTF. The CDR3 DNA sequence: TGTGCCAGCAGCTCCTCCGGAGGACCGGGCTATGGCTACACCTTC.

The J gene is TRBJ1-4, the V gene TRBV6-5; D gene ambiguous. V was trimmed by 7 bases and J by 8 bases, leaving 14 bases between them. The CDR3 consists of 13 residues. Germline values: CDR1 MNHEY, CDR2 SVGAGI. CDR3 sequence reads: CASNSGIFEKLFF. The CDR3 DNA reads as TGTGCCAGCAATTCCGGGATATTCGAAAAACTGTTTTTT.

This chain connects TRBV28 to TRBJ1-2; 12 positions agree with TRBD1. The CDR3 is 15 amino acids. The V gene end was trimmed by 2 bases and the J gene end by 7 bases; junction bases not matched to a gene: 5. Germline V gene data show CDR1 as MDHEN and CDR2 as SYDVKM. CDR3 sequence (DNA): TGTGCCAGCAGTTTAGGAGGGACAGGGGGCTTTGGCTACACCTTC. Translating gives CASSLGGTGGFGYTF.

V is TRBV7-9 and J is TRBJ1-2; unclear D gene. The V end was cut by 1 base, the J end by 2 bases, with 8 bases between. The CDR3 totals 14 residues. Per germline, CDR1 SEHNR and CDR2 FQNEAQ (reference sequence). CDR3 protein: CASSLELLNYGYTF. CDR3 sequence (DNA): TGTGCCAGCAGCTTAGAACTCCTGAACTATGGCTACACCTTC.

The V call is TRBV28, the J call TRBJ2-7, with a possible D match to TRBD1 (5 bases). Germline CDR1 is MDHEN and CDR2 is SYDVKM. CDR3 length: 11 residues. Trimming removed 8 bases at V and 5 bases at J, with 10 bases between. The DNA of the CDR3 is TGTGCCAGCCTCGCAGGGAACGAGCAGTACTTC. It specifies CASLAGNEQYF. Full variable domain (outside the CDR3, taken from reference TRBV28 and TRBJ2-7): DVKVTQSSRYLVKRTGEKVFLECVQDMDHENMFWYRQDPGLGLRLIYFSYDVKMKEKGDIPEGYSVSREKKERFSLILESASTNQTSMYLCASLAGNEQYFGPGTRLTVT.

J is TRBJ1-4 and V is TRBV28; 8 bases are shared with TRBD1. CDR1 and CDR2 (germline): MDHEN, SYDVKM. This CDR3 has 15 residues. Trimming at V came to 6 bases and at J to 3 bases, leaving 6 bases not matched to a gene. CDR3 protein: CASSLPRGPNEKLFF. CDR3 nucleotide sequence: TGTGCCAGCAGCCTGCCCAGGGGGCCTAATGAAAAACTGTTTTTT.

The rearrangement links TRBV2 to TRBJ2-7; 8 bases are a match to TRBD1. Germline assignment: CDR1 SNHLY and CDR2 FYNNEI. Trimming at V came to 11 bases and at J to 0 bases, leaving 6 bases not matched to a gene. The length of the CDR3 is 13 residues. In DNA, the CDR3 is TGTGCCTCCCAGGGGGCGAACTCCTACGAGCAGTACTTC. Protein product: CASQGANSYEQYF.